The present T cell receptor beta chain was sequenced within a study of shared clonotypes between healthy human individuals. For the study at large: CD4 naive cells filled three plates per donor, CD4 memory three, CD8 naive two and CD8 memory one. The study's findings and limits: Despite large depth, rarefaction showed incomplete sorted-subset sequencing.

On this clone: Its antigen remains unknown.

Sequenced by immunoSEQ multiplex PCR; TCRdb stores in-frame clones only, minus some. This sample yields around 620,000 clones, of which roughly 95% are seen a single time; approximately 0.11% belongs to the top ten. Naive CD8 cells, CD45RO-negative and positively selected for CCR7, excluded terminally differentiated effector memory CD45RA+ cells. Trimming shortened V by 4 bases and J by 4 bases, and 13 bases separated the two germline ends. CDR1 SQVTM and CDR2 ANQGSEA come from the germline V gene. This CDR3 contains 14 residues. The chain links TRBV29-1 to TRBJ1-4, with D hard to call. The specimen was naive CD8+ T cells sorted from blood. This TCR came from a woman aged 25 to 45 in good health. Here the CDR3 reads CSVGAPNGNEKLFF. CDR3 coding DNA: TGCAGCGTTGGGGCCCCGAATGGTAATGAAAAACTGTTTTTT.